Following are 5 T cell receptor beta chains from one sample sequenced in a study of PD-1 blockade in classical Hodgkin lymphoma. TCRdb's table, derived via immunoSEQ multiplex PCR, lists solely in-frame clones and lacks some. Among more than 55,000 clones listed, about 88% were seen once. Following autologous stem cell transplantation, relapse occurred in every patient, and exposure to brentuximab vedotin varied. Material: peripheral blood mononuclear cells (PBMCs), obtained before the second cycle of nivolumab. These receptors all stem from a human donor with classical Hodgkin lymphoma.

The rearrangement uses TRBV6-5 and TRBJ1-1; 8 bases are shared with TRBD1. The CDR3 contains 14 residues. The germline V gene has CDR1 MNHEY and CDR2 SVGAGI. After removal of 4 bases from V and 5 bases from J, the junction contained 6 bases not matched to a gene. CDR3 in DNA: TGTGCCAGCAGTTCTCAGGGGGCGAGAACTGAAGCTTTCTTT. This gives the protein CASSSQGARTEAFF.

Of note for this clone: Other nucleotide sequences from this sample produce the same CDR3. This chain joins TRBV5-1 and TRBJ1-3; D uncertain. V was cut by 4 bases and J by 4 bases, with 12 bases left in between. The CDR3 is 14 amino acids. Germline loops: CDR1 SGHRS, CDR2 YFSETQ. The CDR3 region has the DNA TGCGCCAGCAGCCCCGGCAGCTCAGGAAACACCATATATTTT. Translated, it gives CASSPGSSGNTIYF.

The chain combines TRBV30 with TRBJ1-2, with D unclear. The CDR3 is 11 amino acids. The V gene lost 5 bases and the J gene lost 4 bases, with 8 bases spanning the gap. Germline assignment: CDR1 GTSNPN and CDR2 SVGIG (reference sequence). The DNA for the CDR3 is TGTGCCTGGGGGAGGTCCTATGGCTACACCTTC. It encodes CAWGRSYGYTF.

DNA for the CDR3: TGTGCCAGCAGCTTAGGCTTCTACGAGCAGTACTTC. This translates into CASSLGFYEQYF. This chain joins TRBV7-9 and TRBJ2-7; D gene unclear. V dropped 1 base and J dropped 3 bases, with 4 bases sitting between them. Germline V gene data show CDR1 as SEHNR and CDR2 as FQNEAQ (reference sequence). The CDR3 spans 12 residues.

The rearrangement links TRBV5-1 to TRBJ2-3; possibly TRBD1 for D (5 bases). The CDR3 totals 14 residues. V lost 4 bases and J lost 3, with 12 bases in between. Germline CDR1 and CDR2: SGHRS and YFSETQ. DNA for the CDR3: TGCGCCAGCAGCCAGGACATTAGGACAGATACGCAGTATTTT. Translating it yields CASSQDIRTDTQYF.